This TCR beta chain emerged from a study of blood T cell repertoires in COVID-19. Study details: COVID-19 samples collected from the United States, Italy and Spain covered acute and convalescent phases.

This clone appeared once. Seattle participants joined during active infection and were tracked over time. V lost 5 bases to trimming and J lost 2 bases, with 19 bases between them. Germline CDR1 is KGHSH and CDR2 is LQKENI. The CDR3 is 16 residues long. In the original processing: Scientists estimated how many nucleated cells there were by amplifying reference gene primers. Using immunoSEQ multiplex PCR, the repertoire was profiled, and TCRdb retains in-frame clones only, with some absent. The V and J calls and the clone size are those of that table, but D and trimming were determined from the DNA. The sample includes approximately 140,000 clones, 65% to 85% seen only once; the top ten take less than 9%.

Material for sequencing was peripheral blood. This sequence originates from a young man with COVID-19, enrolled during active disease. The V and J genes are TRBV18 and TRBJ2-7; D possibly corresponds to TRBD2 (6 bases). This chain's CDR3 is CASSSSAGTIPYEQYF. CDR3 sequence (DNA): TGTGCCAGCTCATCATCTGCGGGAACGATTCCCTACGAGCAGTACTTC.